This T cell receptor beta chain was found in a study of T cells after posttransplantation cyclophosphamide. General study results and limits: Later post-transplant blood repertoires were often dominated by donor CD8+ memory clones.

A word on this clone: Its matching antigen is unknown.

The CDR3 has 15 amino acids. Trimming shortened V by 5 bases and J by 1 base, and 14 bases separated the two germline ends. CDR1 is ENHRY and CDR2 is SYGVKD in the germline V gene. Busulfan-fludarabine conditioning, marrow transplant, and cyclophosphamide on days +3 and +4 were administered. TCRdb's copy holds only in-frame clones and misses some; the assay was immunoSEQ multiplex PCR. The repertoire consists of approximately 39,000 clones, with roughly 78% occurring once and the leading ten covering 6.5% to 9.5%. The TCR originated in a female patient aged 40-50 years who received an allogeneic stem cell transplant from a related donor, was CMV-positive, and had no GVHD. The graft donor may have given rise to some T cells. Sequencing used CD4+ T cells sorted from blood, obtained 1,900 to 2,000 days after a stem cell transplant with posttransplant cyclophosphamide. This chain uses TRBV10-3 with TRBJ1-1; D ambiguous. The CDR3 DNA reads as TGTGCCATCAGTTCAACCTCTTGGCAGAACACTGAAGCTTTCTTT. Protein product: CAISSTSWQNTEAFF.